This TCR beta chain comes out of a study of T cell repertoires in cytomegalovirus infection. The CDR3 contains 11 residues. V was cut by 3 bases and J by 12 bases, with 8 bases left in between. Comment on this clonotype: Its antigen is as yet unknown.

TCRdb redid the calling of the reads with MiXCR, one entry per CDR3 protein. Among roughly 500,000 distinct CDR3 sequences listed, 42% were seen once. The starting material was cultured PBMCs, obtained from culture after CMV antigen stimulation. This rearrangement joins TRBV12-3 or TRBV12-4 to TRBJ2-2; weak D call: TRBD2 (6 bases). The receptor was isolated from a human donor in good health (CMV status not recorded). Some clones in this sample may be carry-over from other donors' samples. The CDR3 reads CASSFAGKLFF. The CDR3, as DNA: TGTGCCAGCAGTTTTGCGGGGAAGCTGTTTTTT.